This TCR beta chain appears in the sequencing data of a study of shared clonotypes between healthy human individuals. At the level of the study: Researchers assigned three CD4 naive, three CD4 memory, two CD8 naive and one CD8 memory plate to each donor. Study observations and caveats: The study generally estimated greater richness for naive than memory subsets.

Only Caucasian adults living in Nashville, Tennessee served as donors. The V gene's germline CDR1 is SGHDN and CDR2 FVKESK. This CDR3 is built from 15 residues. V lost 0 bases to trimming and J lost 1 base, with 9 bases between them. Regarding this clone: Its antigen is not known. Other DNA variants within this sample encode the same CDR3.

Original processing methods: In the immunoSEQ data, sequences were junction-only and lacked quality scores, so filtering differed. Profiling relied on immunoSEQ multiplex PCR, and the TCRdb table lists in-frame clones only, not all of them. The DNA was the basis for D and trimming; V, J and clone size are from that table. The sample includes about 960,000 clones, 76% seen only once; the top ten take about 1.5%. Sample: memory CD4+ T cells sorted from blood. The subset is: CD45RA-negative fraction. This TCR was sampled from a man aged 18 to 30 in good health. The chain employs TRBV14 and TRBJ1-1, with a possible D match to TRBD1 (6 bases). The CDR3, as DNA: TGTGCCAGCAGCCAAGATCCCAGGGGGAACACTGAAGCTTTCTTT. This translates into CASSQDPRGNTEAFF.